This TCR beta chain was observed in a study of CXCR3-negative and CXCR3-positive naive CD8 T cells. Study observations and caveats: Both naive subsets, CXCR3-negative and CXCR3-positive, displayed similar TRBV-TRBJ usage, unlike memory cells. TRB CDR3 hydrophobicity was greater in CXCR3-positive naive cells than in CXCR3-negative naive cells.

CDR3 length equals 12 residues. Preparation of TRB cDNA libraries relied on 5' RACE carrying UMI labels. TCRdb reprocessed the 5' RACE reads, keeping one entry per CDR3 protein, no DNA. The repertoire table contains about 120,000 distinct CDR3 sequences. As concerns this clonotype: The target antigen is unknown.

Sequenced material: naive CXCR3+ CD8+ T cells from blood. Subset noted: CD45RO-CCR7+CD27+CD95- naive CD8+ T cells expressing CXCR3 (TNR3+). This TCR derives from a human donor in good health. Some clones in this sample may be carry-over from other donors' samples. The chain is built from TRBV12-3 or TRBV12-4 and TRBJ2-1. CDR3 amino acids: CASSPRRNEQFF.